Listed below are T cell receptor beta chains from one sample, sequenced in a study of blood T cell repertoires in COVID-19. Sequencing was performed with immunoSEQ multiplex PCR; in TCRdb, only in-frame clones are kept and a portion is missing. The profile shows some 240,000 clones, 84% of them singletons. Sequences were obtained from PBMCs or T cells enriched from blood (not recorded which). The receptors come from a man younger than 45 with acute COVID-19. CDR3s include the opening cysteine and the closing phenylalanine or tryptophan. Each record gives: D gene, J gene, clone size, V gene, CDR3 DNA, CDR3 protein. The D gene is left open where the match is weak. Only part of the rows carry a size: once, few, many, or a class if the clone is expanded.

TRBD1	TRBJ1-4	few	TRBV28	TGTGCCAGCAGCAGACAGGGCATCGCTGAAAAACTGTTTTTT	CASSRQGIAEKLFF
TRBD1	TRBJ1-4	-	TRBV4-1	TGCGCCAGCAGCCAAGAAGGACAGGGAACTAATGAAAAACTGTTTTTT	CASSQEGQGTNEKLFF
TRBD2	TRBJ2-2	-	TRBV14	TGTGCCAGCAGCCAAGATGAACTAGCGGGGGCCGGGGAGCTGTTTTTT	CASSQDELAGAGELFF
-	TRBJ1-3	-	TRBV6-5	TGTGCCAGCACCTCCGACACCTCTGGAAACACCATATATTTT	CASTSDTSGNTIYF
-	TRBJ2-1	-	TRBV3-1/TRBV3-2	TGTGCCAGCAGCCACGGGACACCCTCCTACAATGAGCAGTTCTTC	CASSHGTPSYNEQFF
-	TRBJ2-1	-	TRBV14	TGTGCCAGCAGCCGAGACTCGTACAATGAGCAGTTCTTC	CASSRDSYNEQFF
-	TRBJ1-1	-	TRBV29-1	TGCAGCGTTGGGGCCGGGAACACTGAAGCTTTCTTT	CSVGAGNTEAFF
-	TRBJ1-1	many	TRBV18	TGTGCCAGCTCCCCGAACGGACAACCTATGAACACTGAAGCTTTCTTT	CASSPNGQPMNTEAFF
TRBD2	TRBJ2-1	-	TRBV5-4	TGTGCCAGCAGCCCGGAGCGGGAGAGGACCTACAATGAGCAGTTCTTC	CASSPERERTYNEQFF
-	TRBJ1-2	-	TRBV9	TGTGCCAGCAGCGTAGAGGTCAGGGGTGAGGTCGGTGGCTACACCTTC	CASSVEVRGEVGGYTF
-	TRBJ2-5	-	TRBV5-1	TGCGCCAGCAAAGAGGGAGACCAAGAGACCCAGTACTTC	CASKEGDQETQYF